The TCR beta chain described here comes from a study of cytomegalovirus exposure and HLA in healthy donors. Study results and caveats: Roughly uniform depth of sequencing across donors was assumed in presence/absence analyses.

For this clone: Its antigen is as yet unknown.

Researchers ran the PCR with 60 Vbeta and 13 Jbeta primers. This table comes from immunoSEQ multiplex PCR, and its TCRdb copy is limited to in-frame clones, with some not included. Of approximately 150,000 clones detected, 75% to 90% appear once; the ten largest clones hold around 4.4%. CDR1 is MNHEY, CDR2 SVGAGI, per germline. Trimming pared 2 bases from V and 5 bases from J, leaving 9 bases between. CDR3 length: 13 residues. Source material: PBMCs. The V gene is TRBV6-5, the J gene TRBJ1-1; D is uncertain. This clonotype was obtained from a man aged 40-55 years in good health and CMV-seronegative. In DNA, the CDR3 is TGTGCCAGCAGTTACGAGGGATCAACTGAAGCTTTCTTT. This codes for CASSYEGSTEAFF.